The T cell receptor beta chain under discussion was sequenced for a study of cytomegalovirus exposure and HLA in healthy donors. Trimming removed 5 bases from V and 6 bases from J; junction bases left unmatched: 16. CDR3 length: 18 residues. Per the germline V gene, CDR1 is SEHNR and CDR2 is FQNEAQ (reference sequence). Sequencing was performed with immunoSEQ multiplex PCR; in TCRdb, only in-frame clones are kept and a portion is missing. The repertoire holds 150,000 to 250,000 clones, with about three quarters as singletons. Sequencing was performed on PBMCs. The TCR sequence derives from a woman between 25 and 40 years old in good health and CMV-seronegative. The rearrangement joins TRBV7-9 to TRBJ1-2; 12 bases align to TRBD1. CDR3 DNA sequence: TGTGCCAGCAGCCTCACCGGGACAGGGGGCGAGCCCCGGGATGGCTACACCTTC. Encoded protein: CASSLTGTGGEPRDGYTF.